A selection of T cell receptor beta chains follows, all from one sample in a study of T cell changes during pregnancy in multiple sclerosis. Sequenced by immunoSEQ multiplex PCR; TCRdb stores in-frame clones only, minus some. Of about 98,000 clones in the sample, roughly 94% were seen once. The material sequenced was peripheral blood, taken after pregnancy. Every receptor here comes from a female donor in good health, enrolled as a control in a pregnancy study. Each CDR3 is given with its conserved first and last residue. Fields, in order: V gene, D gene, J gene, CDR3 length, clone size, CDR3 DNA, CDR3 protein. A D gene is named only where the DNA matches it firmly. A clone size is listed for some rows: how often the clone was seen (once, few, many), or a class if it is expanded.

>TRBV19|TRBD1|TRBJ1-1|14|.
TGTGCCACCCGACAGGGGGCCCTGAACACTGAAGCTTTCTTT
CATRQGALNTEAFF
>TRBV27|TRBD1|TRBJ2-4|15|.
TGTGCCAGCAGTTCGACAGGGGTAGCCAAAAACATTCAGTACTTC
CASSSTGVAKNIQYF
>TRBV7-9|TRBD1|TRBJ2-1|14|.
TGTGCCAGCAGCCCCTGGGACAGAAACAATGAGCAGTTCTTC
CASSPWDRNNEQFF
>TRBV11-2|TRBD1|TRBJ1-5|15|.
TGTGCCAGCAGCCGGGACAGGGGCAGCAATCAGCCCCAGCATTTT
CASSRDRGSNQPQHF
>TRBV7-8|TRBD1|TRBJ2-1|14|.
TGTGCCAGCAGCGCATGGACAGGGCACAATGAGCAGTTCTTC
CASSAWTGHNEQFF
>TRBV6-5|.|TRBJ1-1|15|.
TGTGCCAGCAGTTACTCGCAACGGGGGGACACTGAAGCTTTCTTT
CASSYSQRGDTEAFF
>TRBV6-4|.|TRBJ2-1|16|.
TGTGCCAGCAGTGAGATTTACAGGGAGAGGTACAATGAGCAGTTCTTC
CASSEIYRERYNEQFF
>TRBV18|.|TRBJ2-7|15|.
TGTGCCAGCTCACCAGTGGTAGCTTCAACCTACGAGCAGTACTTC
CASSPVVASTYEQYF
>TRBV4-1|TRBD1|TRBJ1-1|15|.
TGCGCCAGCAGCCAAGCCGGACAGGGGAGCACTGAAGCTTTCTTT
CASSQAGQGSTEAFF
>TRBV5-1|.|TRBJ2-3|15|.
TGCGCCAGCAGCTTGGTCGGGGTGAACACAGATACGCAGTATTTT
CASSLVGVNTDTQYF
>TRBV7-3|.|TRBJ1-1|17|.
TGTGCCAGCAGCCCTCTACCTGGGCAGGGGCGATACACTGAAGCTTTCTTT
CASSPLPGQGRYTEAFF
>TRBV15|.|TRBJ2-5|14|.
TGTGCCACCAGCAGAGATAGACAGCAAGAGACCCAGTACTTC
CATSRDRQQETQYF
>TRBV5-8|TRBD1|TRBJ2-7|15|.
TGTGCCAGCAGCCCTACGGCTGCAGGGGGCTACGAGCAGTACTTC
CASSPTAAGGYEQYF
>TRBV7-8|.|TRBJ1-2|13|.
TGTGCCAGCCGGGCCGGGGGGAGAGGTGGCTACACCTTC
CASRAGGRGGYTF
>TRBV2|TRBD2|TRBJ2-1|14|once
TGTGCCACCTTCATGGCGGGGGGGAACAATGAGCAGTTCTTC
CATFMAGGNNEQFF
>TRBV7-9|.|TRBJ1-5|14|.
TGTGCCAGCAGCCGGGGGGCCTTGGGGTCGCCCCAGCATTTT
CASSRGALGSPQHF
>TRBV27|TRBD1|TRBJ1-5|14|.
TGTGCCAGCAGTCTCCGGGACAGGTATCAGCCCCAGCATTTT
CASSLRDRYQPQHF
>TRBV19|.|TRBJ2-7|12|.
TGTGCCAGTAGTTATAGGGGTGGCGAGCAGTACTTC
CASSYRGGEQYF
>TRBV19|TRBD1|TRBJ1-1|13|.
TGTGCCAGTAGTTTCGACAGGGGCACTGAAGCTTTCTTT
CASSFDRGTEAFF
>TRBV25-1|.|TRBJ2-7|16|.
TGTGCCAGCAGTGAATGGGGAGCCGGGGTTGCCCACGAGCAGTACTTC
CASSEWGAGVAHEQYF
>TRBV18|TRBD1|TRBJ2-5|16|.
TGTGCCAGCTCATCGACTGCGACAGGGGTCCAAGAGACCCAGTACTTC
CASSSTATGVQETQYF
>TRBV19|.|TRBJ2-7|16|.
TGTGCCAGTAGTATCCCCGGCGAATCGGGGGCCTACGAGCAGTACTTC
CASSIPGESGAYEQYF
>TRBV5-1|.|TRBJ1-1|15|.
TGCGCCAGCAGCTTGGCGGGACAAGGAAACACTGAAGCTTTCTTT
CASSLAGQGNTEAFF
>TRBV6-1|TRBD1|TRBJ2-7|14|.
TGTGCCAGCGAAGTTGGGACAGTAACCTACGAGCAGTACTTC
CASEVGTVTYEQYF
>TRBV5-1|TRBD1|TRBJ2-7|16|.
TGCGCCAGCAGCTCACACACTGACAGGGCCCCCTACGAGCAGTACTTC
CASSSHTDRAPYEQYF
>TRBV28|.|TRBJ1-2|14|.
TGTGCCAGCAGTTGGGGGGAGGCGAGATATGCCTACACCTTC
CASSWGEARYAYTF
>TRBV28|TRBD2|TRBJ2-5|12|.
TGTGCCAGCAGACTAGCGGGAGGGGGCCAGTACTTC
CASRLAGGGQYF
>TRBV27|TRBD2|TRBJ2-1|15|.
TGTGCCAGCAATCGCGGGAGGTCGAACTACAATGAGCAGTTCTTC
CASNRGRSNYNEQFF
>TRBV18|.|TRBJ2-7|13|.
TGTGCCAGCTCACCACCGGAGAGCTACGAGCAGTACTTC
CASSPPESYEQYF
>TRBV19|.|TRBJ1-5|16|.
TGTGCCAGTAGTACCACGGGGGTTAATAGCAATCAGCCCCAGCATTTT
CASSTTGVNSNQPQHF
>TRBV27|TRBD2|TRBJ2-7|15|few
TGTGCCAGCAGCCCCGGGGGGTGGGCGGGGGACGAGCAGTACTTC
CASSPGGWAGDEQYF